The source of this TCR beta chain is a study of CD8+ T cells in alopecia areata. Study information: The drug, oral tofacitinib, was given to treated patients at 5 to 10 mg twice daily. Points from the study as a whole: Baseline CD8+ expansion's link to response remains uncertain, as there was one nonresponder.

Germline V CDR1 and CDR2: SQVTM, ANQGSEA. Trimming took off 5 bases at V and 1 base at J, with 2 bases between the two ends. This CDR3 is 10 amino acids long. This sample's treatment: oral pan-JAK inhibitor, 5-10 mg twice daily. This clone was observed a handful of times. Its antigen is as yet unknown. cDNA reverse transcribed from extracted RNA served as the sequencing template. The assay was immunoSEQ multiplex PCR, and TCRdb's table has in-frame clones only and misses some. The table records around 200,000 clones, 45% to 75% of them present only once. The chain uses TRBV29-1 and TRBJ1-1; D not certain. The material was CD4+ T cells sorted from blood, obtained at week 4, from a patient treated with tofacitinib. The receptor was isolated from a human donor with alopecia areata. The DNA of the CDR3 is TGCAGCGTTTGGAACACTGAAGCTTTCTTT. Translated: CSVWNTEAFF.